This T cell receptor beta chain was profiled in a study of vaccination effects on CD4 cells after COVID-19. Study details: Participants got two doses of BNT162b2 or mRNA-1273 vaccine. Findings and caveats of the study: Just 1 of 255 vaccine-induced clones in healthy recipients was cross-reactive.

There are 13 residues in the CDR3. Trimming pared 2 bases from V and 5 bases from J, leaving 10 bases between. The germline V gene encodes CDR1 SGHAT and CDR2 FQDESV (reference sequence). Antigen-specific CD4+ T cell clonotypes were called by their expansion after viral peptide-pool culture in ViraFEST. A roughly 11-day culture period preceded the isolation of CD4+ T cells. Nucleocapsid antibodies were negative in the vaccine recipients, who had never had SARS-CoV-2 infection. Researchers reported culturing over 1.5 million PBMC in each well, adding roughly 10 IU/ml IL-2 and around 10 ug/ml peptides. In regard to this clone: Its antigen remains unknown.

TCRdb's table, derived via immunoSEQ multiplex PCR, lists solely in-frame clones and lacks some. This sample yields roughly 41,000 clones, of which more than 65% are seen a single time; around 3% belongs to the top ten. The chain combines TRBV11-1 with TRBJ2-7; tentative D call: TRBD1 (6 bases). The source of this sequence is a human donor who received a COVID-19 vaccine. Sequenced material: CD4+ T cells from PBMCs cultured with HCoV-NL63 spike peptides, taken before COVID-19 vaccination. This CDR3 is CASSLQGSDEQYV. The CDR3 DNA follows: TGTGCCAGCAGCTTACAGGGGTCGGACGAGCAGTACGTC.